Sequencing of this T cell receptor beta chain was carried out in a study of shared clonotypes between healthy human individuals. Study findings and constraints: In the sorted subsets, rarefaction showed sequencing was incomplete despite large depth. Non-shared clonotypes were found to have lower generation probabilities than the clonotypes that were shared by all four of the sorted-subset donors. Among the subsets, naive ones generally showed larger estimated richness than memory ones.

In regard to this clone: Its antigen is unidentified.

Per the authors' pipeline: ImmunoSEQ output held junction-only sequences without quality scores, so filtering differed. Clones were sequenced by immunoSEQ multiplex PCR, and TCRdb holds only the in-frame ones, with some missing. V, J and clone size are taken as reported in that table, and D and trimming were inferred from the DNA itself. The sample yields nearly 1,000,000 clones, approximately 80% seen once. The CDR3 runs to 12 residues. CDR1 is SGHRS and CDR2 is YFSETQ in the germline V gene. Trimming removed 4 bases from V and 2 bases from J, with 3 bases in between. Material for sequencing was memory CD4+ T cells sorted from blood. Subset meaning: CD45RA-negative fraction. The sequence came from a man in his late teens or twenties in good health. This chain links TRBV5-1 with TRBJ2-2; unclear D gene. The DNA for the CDR3 is TGCGCCAGCAGCCCTAACACCGGGGAGCTGTTTTTT. Translation: CASSPNTGELFF.